The 18 T cell receptor beta chains presented below share a single source sample, sequenced in a study of T cells in Graves' hyperthyroidism and ophthalmopathy. Template material for amplifying TCR beta CDR3 regions consisted of RNA transcripts. First-round RT-PCR of the TCR CDR3 relied on the HTBI primer set. TCRdb recomputed calls from the multiplex PCR reads with MiXCR, one row per CDR3 protein. In the table there are 350,000 to 450,000 distinct CDR3 sequences, approximately 15% of which are singletons. Sequenced material: blood. The receptors originated from a woman aged 60 to 75 with Graves' hyperthyroidism.

This clonotype was seen ten or more times. The chain employs TRBV20-1 and TRBJ1-2, with a tentative D call TRBD1 (5 bases). The V end lost 5 bases, the J end lost 4 bases, and 17 bases lay between the germline ends. CDR1 is DFQATT, CDR2 SNEGSKA, per germline (reference sequence). The CDR3 runs 14 residues. This CDR3 is CSASRPGTSYGYTF. For the CDR3, the DNA is TGCAGTGCTTCCCGACCCGGGACTTCCTATGGCTACACCTTC.

The table lists this clonotype with many counts. V and J are TRBV20-1 and TRBJ2-1, with D tentatively TRBD2 (6 bases). Germline V gives CDR1 DFQATT, CDR2 SNEGSKA (reference sequence). Trimming shortened V by 3 bases and J by 8 bases, and 17 bases separated the two germline ends. CDR3 length: 14 amino acids. Here the CDR3 reads CSASPGSAVDEQFF. CDR3 DNA: TGCAGTGCTAGCCCCGGGAGTGCGGTCGATGAGCAGTTCTTC.

The chain joins TRBV4-1 to TRBJ1-5; the match to TRBD1 covers 7 bases. After removal of 3 bases from V and 7 bases from J, the junction contained 6 bases not matched to a gene. The CDR3 sequence is 14 residues long. CDR1 is MGHRA, CDR2 YSYEKL, per germline. As DNA, the CDR3 is TGCGCCAGCAGCCAGTTACAGGGGTCGCAGCCCCAGCATTTT. Protein sequence: CASSQLQGSQPQHF.

The sample holds many counts of this clonotype. The J gene is TRBJ2-3, the V gene TRBV20-1; TRBD2 might be the D (6 bases). The germline V gene has CDR1 DFQATT and CDR2 SNEGSKA (reference sequence). CDR3 size: 15 residues. The CDR3 nucleotides are TGCAGCCTCATGAGCGGGTGGGACTTCACAGATACGCAGTATTTT. Translated, it gives CSLMSGWDFTDTQYF.

Here the CDR3 reads CASSMEGGTTLNEQFF. The CDR3 DNA follows: TGTGCCAGTAGTATGGAGGGGGGGACTACCCTCAATGAGCAGTTCTTC. The genes are TRBV19 and TRBJ2-1; weak D call: TRBD2 (7 bases). The V and J ends lost 3 bases and 6 bases respectively, with 18 bases between them. The CDR3 is made up of 16 amino acids. Per germline, CDR1 LNHDA and CDR2 SQIVND (reference sequence).

This clonotype was recorded many times. The chain combines TRBV2 with TRBJ1-1, with 7 positions matching TRBD1. Germline values: CDR1 SNHLY, CDR2 FYNNEI. The length of the CDR3 is 14 residues. The ends lost 3 bases at V and 1 base at J; junction bases unmatched: 2. CDR3: CASSETGKNTEAFF. The CDR3 DNA is TGTGCCAGCAGTGAGACAGGGAAGAACACTGAAGCTTTCTTT.

This clonotype was observed at least ten times. This chain links TRBV28 with TRBJ2-7; possible D gene TRBD2, 6 bases. The germline gives CDR1 MDHEN, CDR2 SYDVKM. This CDR3 contains 13 residues. V was pared by 5 bases and J by 6 bases, with 14 bases between. The chain's CDR3 is CASSPRLGGEQYF. CDR3 coding DNA: TGTGCCAGCAGTCCTAGACTGGGGGGCGAGCAGTACTTC.

The chain carries TRBV27 and TRBJ2-6; the D is unclear. The CDR3 sequence is 14 residues long. Germline values: CDR1 MNHEY, CDR2 SMNVEV (reference sequence). V was shortened by 1 base and J by 3 bases, with 4 bases between the two germline ends. CDR3 DNA: TGTGCCAGCAGTTTATTCGTTGGGGCCAACGTCCTGACTTTC. Translating gives CASSLFVGANVLTF.

This clonotype came up a few times. This chain connects TRBV25-1 to TRBJ2-1; TRBD2 is a possible D gene (6 bases). The V end was cut by 1 base, the J end by 4 bases, with 14 bases between. Germline values: CDR1 MGHDK, CDR2 SYGVNS. The CDR3 covers 16 residues. CDR3 DNA: TGTGCCAGCAGTGAATCCAGACTAGTCAGGTACAATGAGCAGTTCTTC. Its translation is CASSESRLVRYNEQFF.

The table lists this clonotype with many counts. The chain uses TRBV11-1 and TRBJ2-5; perhaps TRBD2 as D (6 bases). The CDR3 length is 13 residues. Per germline, CDR1 SGHAT and CDR2 FQDESV (reference sequence). The V and J ends lost 3 bases and 2 bases respectively, with 7 bases between them. The CDR3, as DNA: TGTGCCAGCAGCTTCGGACTACAAGAGACCCAGTACTTC. This encodes CASSFGLQETQYF.

This clonotype was detected many times. The V call is TRBV5-8, the J call TRBJ2-3, with D uncertain. V was trimmed by 2 bases and J by 3 bases, leaving 13 bases between them. This CDR3 region has 15 residues. Per the germline V gene, CDR1 is SGHTS and CDR2 is YDEGEE. This CDR3 reads CASSFKGSWTDTQYF. The CDR3 DNA sequence: TGTGCCAGCAGCTTTAAGGGTAGTTGGACAGATACGCAGTATTTT.

The rearrangement uses TRBV19 and TRBJ1-1; weak D call: TRBD1 (6 bases). The V end lost 3 bases, the J end lost 11 bases, and 10 bases lay between the germline ends. Germline CDR1 reads LNHDA; CDR2 reads SQIVND (reference sequence). This CDR3 region has 11 residues. CDR3 DNA sequence: TGTGCCAGTAGTATGGGGGCGGAGGCTTTCTTT. Translating gives CASSMGAEAFF.

This clonotype was counted at least ten times. This chain joins TRBV28 and TRBJ2-1; 9 bases agree with TRBD2. The CDR3 contains 20 residues. The V and J ends lost 3 bases and 2 bases, in that order; junction bases with no gene match: 17. Germline-derived CDR1 and CDR2 are MDHEN and SYDVKM. CDR3: CASSFLPSPSGKSTYNEQFF. CDR3 nucleotides: TGTGCCAGCAGTTTTCTGCCCTCACCTAGCGGGAAGTCGACCTACAATGAGCAGTTCTTC.

Regarding this clonotype: This clone may be a read error of a much larger clone one base away. V is TRBV7-8 and J is TRBJ2-2, with a weak D call TRBD1 (6 bases). Germline CDR1 and CDR2: SGHVS and FQNEAQ. This CDR3 is built from 14 residues. The CDR3 protein is CASSLTGSTGELLF. As DNA, the CDR3 is TGTGCCAGCAGCTTAACAGGGTCGACCGGGGAGCTGCTTTTT.

This clonotype was picked up many times. This chain links TRBV11-2 with TRBJ1-2; D call uncertain. V lost 1 base to trimming and J lost 3 bases, with 9 bases between them. The V gene's germline CDR1 is SGHAT and CDR2 FQNNGV. The length of the CDR3 is 14 residues. The CDR3 coding sequence is TGTGCCAGCAGCTTAGGAACAAGAGACTATGGCTACACCTTC. Its protein product is CASSLGTRDYGYTF.

The sample holds a few counts of this clonotype. The chain joins TRBV27 to TRBJ2-1; 13 bases align to TRBD2. The V and J ends lost 3 bases and 8 bases, in that order; junction bases with no gene match: 4. The CDR3 runs to 15 residues. Per the germline V gene, CDR1 is MNHEY and CDR2 is SMNVEV (reference sequence). CDR3 sequence reads: CASSLGLAGQDEQFF. CDR3 in DNA: TGTGCCAGCAGTTTGGGACTAGCGGGACAGGATGAGCAGTTCTTC.

There are many counts of this clonotype. The chain joins TRBV15 to TRBJ1-3; tentatively, D is TRBD1 (6 bases). The CDR3 covers 13 residues. CDR1 is LNHNV, CDR2 YYDKDF, per germline (reference sequence). With 6 bases removed from V and 4 bases from J, the gap between germline ends came to 10 bases. CDR3 coding DNA: TGTGCCACCAGTCTCCAGGGGGGAAACACCATATATTTT. This codes for CATSLQGGNTIYF.

This clonotype was observed a few times. The chain combines TRBV12-3 or TRBV12-4 with TRBJ1-6, with TRBD1 as a possible D gene (5 bases). With 3 bases removed from V and 8 bases from J, the gap between germline ends came to 14 bases. The CDR3 is 15 residues long. CDR3 amino acids: CASSFIGAWDSPLHF. The CDR3 coding sequence is TGTGCCAGCAGTTTTATTGGGGCCTGGGATTCACCCCTCCACTTT.